This T cell receptor (beta chain) appears in the sequencing data of a study of early T cells in non-severe SARS-CoV-2 infection. At the level of the study: Sequencing of bulk RNA from unsorted whole blood was done, without chain pairing.

Overall study results and limits: VDJdb matching skewed toward anti-spike CD8 responses, missing private and CD4 specificities.

TCRdb passed the 5' RACE reads through MiXCR, listing each CDR3 protein once. The repertoire holds 69,000 or so distinct CDR3 sequences, with 9.5% as singletons. This clonotype was recorded many times. Its antigen is not identified. The CDR3 runs 15 residues. The V gene's germline CDR1 is KGHDR and CDR2 SFDVKD. V lost 3 bases and J lost 5; bases outside the gene matches: 3. The clonotype originates from an adult who was a healthcare worker with PCR-confirmed SARS-CoV-2 infection or an uninfected control (not recorded which). The specimen was whole blood. The chain couples TRBV24-1 to TRBJ2-1; 10 bases agree with TRBD1. The CDR3 protein is CATSDAGTGDNEQFF. The CDR3 region has the DNA TGTGCCACCAGTGATGCCGGGACAGGGGACAATGAGCAGTTCTTC.